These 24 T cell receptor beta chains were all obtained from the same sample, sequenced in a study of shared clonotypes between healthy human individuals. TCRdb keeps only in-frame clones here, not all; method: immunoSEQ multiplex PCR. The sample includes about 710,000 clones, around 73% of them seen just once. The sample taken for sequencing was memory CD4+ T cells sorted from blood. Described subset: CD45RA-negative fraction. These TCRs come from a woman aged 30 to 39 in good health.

The CDR3 loop reads CASSGSVPNYGYTF. In DNA form, the CDR3 reads TGTGCCAGCAGTGGGTCAGTACCTAACTATGGCTACACCTTC. The rearrangement links TRBV6-1 to TRBJ1-2; no definite D call. CDR3 size: 14 residues. Per germline, CDR1 MNHNS and CDR2 SASEGT. V lost 4 bases and J lost 0, with 9 bases in between.

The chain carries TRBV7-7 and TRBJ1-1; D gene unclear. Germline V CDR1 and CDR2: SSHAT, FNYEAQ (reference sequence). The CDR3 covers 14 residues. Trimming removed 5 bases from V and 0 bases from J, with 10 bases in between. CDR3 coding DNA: TGTGCCAGCAGCCCACTTCCTTTGAACACTGAAGCTTTCTTT. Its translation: CASSPLPLNTEAFF.

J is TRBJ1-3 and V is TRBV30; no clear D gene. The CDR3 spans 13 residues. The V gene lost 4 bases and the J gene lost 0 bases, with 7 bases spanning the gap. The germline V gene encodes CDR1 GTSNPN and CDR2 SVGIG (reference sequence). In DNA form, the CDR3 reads TGTGCCTGGACGGAGAACTCTGGAAACACCATATATTTT. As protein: CAWTENSGNTIYF.

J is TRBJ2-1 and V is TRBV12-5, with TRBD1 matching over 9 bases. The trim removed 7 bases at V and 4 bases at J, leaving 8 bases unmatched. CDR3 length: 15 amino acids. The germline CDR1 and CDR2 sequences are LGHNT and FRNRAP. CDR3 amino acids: CASASGTGTYNEQFF. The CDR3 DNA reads TGTGCTAGTGCCTCAGGGACAGGGACTTACAATGAGCAGTTCTTC.

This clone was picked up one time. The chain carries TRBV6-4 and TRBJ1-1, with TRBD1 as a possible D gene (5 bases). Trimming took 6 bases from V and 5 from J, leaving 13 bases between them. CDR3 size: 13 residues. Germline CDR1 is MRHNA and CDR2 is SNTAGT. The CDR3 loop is CASSRVGETEAFF. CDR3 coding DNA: TGTGCCAGCAGCCGAGTGGGGGAAACTGAAGCTTTCTTT.

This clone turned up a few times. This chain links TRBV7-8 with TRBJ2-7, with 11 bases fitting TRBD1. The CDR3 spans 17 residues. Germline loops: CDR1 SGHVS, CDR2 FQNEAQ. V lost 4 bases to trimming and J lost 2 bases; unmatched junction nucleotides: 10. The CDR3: CASSSRTGGFLAYEQYF. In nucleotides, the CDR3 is TGTGCCAGCAGCTCACGGACAGGGGGCTTCCTGGCCTACGAGCAGTACTTC.

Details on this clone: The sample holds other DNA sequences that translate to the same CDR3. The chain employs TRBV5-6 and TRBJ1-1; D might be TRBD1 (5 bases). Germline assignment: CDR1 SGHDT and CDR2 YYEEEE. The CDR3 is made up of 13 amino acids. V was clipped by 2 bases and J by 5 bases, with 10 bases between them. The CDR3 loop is CASSLVRGTEAFF. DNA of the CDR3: TGTGCCAGCAGCTTAGTACGGGGGACTGAAGCTTTCTTT.

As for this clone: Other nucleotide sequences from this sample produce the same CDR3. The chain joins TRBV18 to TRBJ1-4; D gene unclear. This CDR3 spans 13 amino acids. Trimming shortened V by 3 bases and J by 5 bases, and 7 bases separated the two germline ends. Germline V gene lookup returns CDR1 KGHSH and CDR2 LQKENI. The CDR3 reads CASSPGQNEKLFF. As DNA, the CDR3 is TGTGCCAGCTCACCTGGGCAAAATGAAAAACTGTTTTTT.

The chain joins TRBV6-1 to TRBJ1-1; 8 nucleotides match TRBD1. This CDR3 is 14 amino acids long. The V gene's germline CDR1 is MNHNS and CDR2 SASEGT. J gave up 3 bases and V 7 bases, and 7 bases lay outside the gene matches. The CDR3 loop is CASNTDRAHTEAFF. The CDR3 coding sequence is TGTGCCAGCAATACGGACAGGGCCCACACTGAAGCTTTCTTT.

The CDR3 DNA follows: TGTGCCAGCAGCTTGCTACCGGGACTAGCGGGATTAGACGAGCAGTACTTC. This codes for CASSLLPGLAGLDEQYF. The chain links TRBV7-8 to TRBJ2-7; 13 bases are a match to TRBD2. Germline-derived CDR1 and CDR2 are SGHVS and FQNEAQ. This CDR3 is built from 17 residues. The V and J ends lost 3 bases and 5 bases, in that order; junction bases with no gene match: 10. The variable domain in full, with the rest retrieved from reference TRBV7-8 and TRBJ2-7, is GAGVSQSPRYKVAKRGQDVALRCDPISGHVSLFWYQQALGQGPEFLTYFQNEAQLDKSGLPSDRFFAERPEGSVSTLKIQRTQQEDSAVYLCASSLLPGLAGLDEQYFGPGTRLTVT.

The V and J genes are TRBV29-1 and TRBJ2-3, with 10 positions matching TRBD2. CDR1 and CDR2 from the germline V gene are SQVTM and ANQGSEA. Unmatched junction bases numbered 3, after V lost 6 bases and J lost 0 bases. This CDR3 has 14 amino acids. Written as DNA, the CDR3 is TGCAGCGTGACTAGCGGGTCGAGCACAGATACGCAGTATTTT. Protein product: CSVTSGSSTDTQYF.

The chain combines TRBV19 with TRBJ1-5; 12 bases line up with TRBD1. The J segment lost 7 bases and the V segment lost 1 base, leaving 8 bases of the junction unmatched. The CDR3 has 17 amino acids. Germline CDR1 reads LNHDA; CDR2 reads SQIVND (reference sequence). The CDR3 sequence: CASSIVGQGASRQPQHF. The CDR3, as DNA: TGTGCCAGTAGTATAGTGGGACAGGGGGCTTCCAGGCAGCCCCAGCATTTT. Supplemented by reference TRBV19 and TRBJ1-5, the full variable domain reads DGGITQSPKYLFRKEGQNVTLSCEQNLNHDAMYWYRQDPGQGLRLIYYSQIVNDFQKGDIAEGYSVSREKKESFPLTVTSAQKNPTAFYLCASSIVGQGASRQPQHFGDGTRLSIL.

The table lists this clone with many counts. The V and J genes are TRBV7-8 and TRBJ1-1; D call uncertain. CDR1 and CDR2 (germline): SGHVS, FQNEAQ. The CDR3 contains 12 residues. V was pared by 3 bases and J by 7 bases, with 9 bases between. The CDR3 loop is CASSFTFHEAFF. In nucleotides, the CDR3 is TGTGCCAGCAGCTTTACCTTTCATGAAGCTTTCTTT.

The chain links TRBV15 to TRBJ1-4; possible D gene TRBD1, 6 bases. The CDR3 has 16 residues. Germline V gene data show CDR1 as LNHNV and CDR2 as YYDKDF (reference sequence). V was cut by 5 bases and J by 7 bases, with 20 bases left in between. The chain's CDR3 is CATSSGVGGKGEKLFF. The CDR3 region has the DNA TGTGCCACCAGCTCCGGGGTAGGGGGTAAGGGTGAAAAACTGTTTTTT.

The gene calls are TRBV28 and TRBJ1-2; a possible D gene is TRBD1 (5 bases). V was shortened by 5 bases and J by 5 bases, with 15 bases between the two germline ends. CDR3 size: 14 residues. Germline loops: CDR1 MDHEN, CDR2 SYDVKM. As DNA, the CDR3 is TGTGCCAGCAGTCCCTCGGGTTGGGGGTATGGCTACACCTTC. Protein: CASSPSGWGYGYTF.

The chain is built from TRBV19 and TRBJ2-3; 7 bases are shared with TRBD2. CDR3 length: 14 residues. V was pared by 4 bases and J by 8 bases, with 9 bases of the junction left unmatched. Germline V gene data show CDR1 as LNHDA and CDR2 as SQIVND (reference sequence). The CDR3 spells CASSTSGLRVTQYF. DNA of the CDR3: TGTGCCAGTAGTACTAGCGGATTACGGGTTACGCAGTATTTT.

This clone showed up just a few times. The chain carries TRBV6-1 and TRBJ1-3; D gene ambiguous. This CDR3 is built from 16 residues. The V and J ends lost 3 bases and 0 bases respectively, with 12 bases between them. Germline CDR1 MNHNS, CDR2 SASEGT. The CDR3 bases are TGTGCCAGCAGTGAGAGGACGGCTACCTCTGGAAACACCATATATTTT. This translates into CASSERTATSGNTIYF.

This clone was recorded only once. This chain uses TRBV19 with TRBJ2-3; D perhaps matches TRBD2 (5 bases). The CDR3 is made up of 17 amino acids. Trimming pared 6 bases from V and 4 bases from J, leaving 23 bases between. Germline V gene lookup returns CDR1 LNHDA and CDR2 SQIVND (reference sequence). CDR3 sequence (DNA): TGTGCCAGTAGATTGGGGTCGGCGGGCGCGGCGGCAGATACGCAGTATTTT. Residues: CASRLGSAGAAADTQYF.

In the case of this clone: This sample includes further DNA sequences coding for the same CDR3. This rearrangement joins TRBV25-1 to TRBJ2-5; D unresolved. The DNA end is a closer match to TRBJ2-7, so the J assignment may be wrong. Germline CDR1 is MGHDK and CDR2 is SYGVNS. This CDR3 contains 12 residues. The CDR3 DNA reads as TGTGCCAGCAGTCGCGTAAGTTACGAGCAGTACTTC. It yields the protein CASSRVSYEQYF.

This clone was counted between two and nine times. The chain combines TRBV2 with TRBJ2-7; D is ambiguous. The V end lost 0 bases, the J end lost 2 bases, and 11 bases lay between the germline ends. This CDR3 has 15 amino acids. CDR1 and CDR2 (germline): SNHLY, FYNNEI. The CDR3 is CASSEALASPYEQYF. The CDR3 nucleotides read TGTGCCAGCAGTGAAGCGCTGGCCTCACCCTACGAGCAGTACTTC. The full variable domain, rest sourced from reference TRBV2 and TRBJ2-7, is EPEVTQTPSHQVTQMGQEVILRCVPISNHLYFYWYRQILGQKVEFLVSFYNNEISEKSEIFDDQFSVERPDGSNFTLKIRSTKLEDSAMYFCASSEALASPYEQYFGPGTRLTVT.

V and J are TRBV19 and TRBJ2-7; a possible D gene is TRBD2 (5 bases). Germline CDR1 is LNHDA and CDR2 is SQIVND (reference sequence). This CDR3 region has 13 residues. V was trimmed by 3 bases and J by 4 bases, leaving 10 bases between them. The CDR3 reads CASSIYGDYEQYF. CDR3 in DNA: TGTGCCAGTAGTATCTACGGGGATTACGAGCAGTACTTC.

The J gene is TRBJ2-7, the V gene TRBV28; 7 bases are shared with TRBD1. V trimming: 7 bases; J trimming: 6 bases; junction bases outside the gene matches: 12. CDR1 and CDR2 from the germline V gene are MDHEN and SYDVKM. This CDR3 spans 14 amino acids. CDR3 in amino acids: CASINGEGAGEQYF. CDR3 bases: TGTGCCAGCATTAACGGAGAGGGGGCGGGCGAGCAGTACTTC. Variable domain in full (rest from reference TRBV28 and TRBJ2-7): DVKVTQSSRYLVKRTGEKVFLECVQDMDHENMFWYRQDPGLGLRLIYFSYDVKMKEKGDIPEGYSVSREKKERFSLILESASTNQTSMYLCASINGEGAGEQYFGPGTRLTVT.

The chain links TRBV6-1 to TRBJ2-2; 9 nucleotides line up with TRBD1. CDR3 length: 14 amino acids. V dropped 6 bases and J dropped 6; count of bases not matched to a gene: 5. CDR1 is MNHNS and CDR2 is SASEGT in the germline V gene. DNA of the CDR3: TGTGCCAGCAGGCGGACAGGGGAGGCCGGGGAGCTGTTTTTT. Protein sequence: CASRRTGEAGELFF.

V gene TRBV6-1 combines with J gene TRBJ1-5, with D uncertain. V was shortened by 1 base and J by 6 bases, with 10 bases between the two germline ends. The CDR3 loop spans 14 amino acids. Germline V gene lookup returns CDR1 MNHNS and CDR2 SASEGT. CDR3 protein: CASSEVWGSQPQHF. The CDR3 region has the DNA TGTGCCAGCAGTGAAGTTTGGGGTAGTCAGCCCCAGCATTTT.